This paragraph reports one T cell receptor (beta chain). Its antigen is unknown. These data are taken from a study of cytomegalovirus exposure and HLA in healthy donors. The PCR had 60 Vbeta and 13 Jbeta primers. The method was immunoSEQ multiplex PCR; TCRdb's version includes in-frame clones alone and lacks a portion of them. The sample shows roughly 140,000 clones, 82% of them seen only once. Germline V CDR1 and CDR2: MDHEN, SYDVKM. This CDR3 region has 13 residues. V was clipped by 2 bases and J by 1 base, with 6 bases between them. Study outcomes and limitations: Common viral pathogens were later found to be apparently linked to several of the most significant clusters.

Sequenced input: PBMCs. The genes are TRBV28 and TRBJ2-7; a possible D gene is TRBD2 (5 bases). The sequence derives from an older woman in good health and CMV-seropositive. CDR3: CASSLRESYEQYF. The CDR3 coding sequence is TGTGCCAGCAGTTTAAGGGAGTCCTACGAGCAGTACTTC. The variable domain in full, with the rest retrieved from reference TRBV28 and TRBJ2-7, is DVKVTQSSRYLVKRTGEKVFLECVQDMDHENMFWYRQDPGLGLRLIYFSYDVKMKEKGDIPEGYSVSREKKERFSLILESASTNQTSMYLCASSLRESYEQYFGPGTRLTVT.